Following are 30 T cell receptor beta chains from one sample sequenced in a study of T cell responses to AZD1222 COVID-19 vaccine. Measured with immunoSEQ multiplex PCR; TCRdb has only the in-frame clones, and not every one. The sample records over 100,000 clones, around 94% being singletons. The source was peripheral blood, collected on day 0 of AZD1222 vaccination. The receptors were gathered from an adult in good health.

The chain is built from TRBV25-1 and TRBJ2-2, with 12 bases that match TRBD1. V was clipped by 6 bases and J by 6 bases; unmatched bases: 2. The CDR3 totals 14 residues. Germline V gives CDR1 MGHDK, CDR2 SYGVNS. CDR3 DNA: TGTGCCAGCAGGGGACAGGGGGCATCCGGGGAGCTGTTTTTT. It translates to CASRGQGASGELFF.

This clone was seen once. The rearrangement links TRBV28 to TRBJ1-2, with 9 bases lining up with TRBD1. Looked up from germline, CDR1 is MDHEN and CDR2 is SYDVKM. The CDR3 runs 16 residues. The junction had 10 bases not matched to a gene; V was cut back by 4 bases and J by 4 bases. The CDR3 sequence is CASSSAGTGFSYGYTF. The CDR3 region has the DNA TGTGCCAGCAGTTCAGCCGGGACAGGGTTCAGCTATGGCTACACCTTC.

This chain links TRBV7-2 with TRBJ1-5; 7 bases map to TRBD1. J was trimmed by 3 bases and V by 3 bases; bases with no gene match: 2. This CDR3 region has 14 residues. Germline V CDR1 and CDR2: SGHTA, FQGNSA. CDR3 DNA sequence: TGTGCCAGCAGCTTGGGACAGAACAATCAGCCCCAGCATTTT. It translates to CASSLGQNNQPQHF.

V is TRBV24-1 and J is TRBJ2-1, with TRBD2 matching over 11 bases. Trimming removed 7 bases from V and 9 bases from J; junction bases left unmatched: 13. The CDR3 extends over 16 amino acids. The germline CDR1 and CDR2 sequences are KGHDR and SFDVKD. DNA of the CDR3: TGTGCCACCAGCCGAAGCACTAGCGGGAGAACCGGTGAGCAGTTCTTC. This gives the protein CATSRSTSGRTGEQFF.

The chain joins TRBV5-1 to TRBJ2-5, with 16 bases fitting TRBD2. The V and J ends lost 4 bases and 0 bases, in that order; junction bases with no gene match: 3. The CDR3 totals 17 residues. Germline V gives CDR1 SGHRS, CDR2 YFSETQ. The CDR3 loop reads CASSRGLAGGDQETQYF. CDR3 nucleotides: TGCGCCAGCAGCCGGGGACTAGCGGGAGGGGACCAAGAGACCCAGTACTTC. Full variable domain (remainder filled in from reference TRBV5-1 and TRBJ2-5): KAGVTQTPRYLIKTRGQQVTLSCSPISGHRSVSWYQQTPGQGLQFLFEYFSETQRNKGNFPGRFSGRQFSNSRSEMNVSTLELGDSALYLCASSRGLAGGDQETQYFGPGTRLLVL.

The CDR3 sequence: CASSLFNQPQHF. In DNA, the CDR3 is TGTGCCAGCAGCCTCTTCAATCAGCCCCAGCATTTT. The chain carries TRBV7-8 and TRBJ1-5; D is uncertain. Trimming took off 5 bases at V and 3 bases at J, with 5 bases between the two ends. The germline V gene has CDR1 SGHVS and CDR2 FQNEAQ. The CDR3 length is 12 residues.

The rearrangement uses TRBV7-6 and TRBJ2-7; 10 bases map to TRBD2. This CDR3 comprises 16 residues. Per germline, CDR1 SGHVS and CDR2 FNYEAQ. Losses at the gene ends were 5 bases for V and 0 bases for J; bases not matched to a gene: 7. In nucleotides, the CDR3 is TGTGCCAGCAGCCCCCGGACTAGCGGTACCTCCTACGAGCAGTACTTC. Translating it yields CASSPRTSGTSYEQYF. The full variable domain, in which reference TRBV7-6 and TRBJ2-7 provide the parts outside the CDR3, is GAGVSQSPRYKVTKRGQDVALRCDPISGHVSLYWYRQALGQGPEFLTYFNYEAQQDKSGLPNDRFSAERPEGSISTLTIQRTEQRDSAMYRCASSPRTSGTSYEQYFGPGTRLTVT.

V is TRBV7-6 and J is TRBJ2-2; tentative D call: TRBD1 (6 bases). The ends were cut back, 5 bases at V and 2 bases at J, with 15 bases in the middle. Germline CDR1 is SGHVS and CDR2 is FNYEAQ. This CDR3 comprises 16 residues. CDR3 coding DNA: TGTGCCAGCAGCCGAGCCGGGACAACCAACACCGGGGAGCTGTTTTTT. Translating it yields CASSRAGTTNTGELFF. The full variable domain, its missing parts supplied by reference TRBV7-6 and TRBJ2-2, is GAGVSQSPRYKVTKRGQDVALRCDPISGHVSLYWYRQALGQGPEFLTYFNYEAQQDKSGLPNDRFSAERPEGSISTLTIQRTEQRDSAMYRCASSRAGTTNTGELFFGEGSRLTVL.

This clone came up once. The same CDR3 can be traced to other DNA sequences in this sample. The chain combines TRBV6-5 with TRBJ1-2; D is possibly TRBD1 (5 bases). The CDR3 consists of 13 residues. Germline V gives CDR1 MNHEY, CDR2 SVGAGI. V was shortened by 6 bases and J by 4 bases, with 12 bases between the two germline ends. The chain's CDR3 is CASSRDRGYGYTF. In DNA form, the CDR3 reads TGTGCCAGCAGCCGCGACAGAGGCTATGGCTACACCTTC.

This chain uses TRBV7-2 with TRBJ2-5; the D is unclear. Trimming took 3 bases from V and 5 from J, leaving 10 bases between them. Germline assignment: CDR1 SGHTA and CDR2 FQGNSA. The CDR3 covers 13 residues. DNA for the CDR3: TGTGCCAGCAGCTTGGGTCTGGGGGAGACCCAGTACTTC. Its translation is CASSLGLGETQYF.

This sequence joins TRBV27 and TRBJ1-2, with a possible D match to TRBD1 (6 bases). V shed 5 bases and J shed 8 bases, with 27 bases lying between them. Germline values: CDR1 MNHEY, CDR2 SMNVEV (reference sequence). The CDR3 has 17 residues. The CDR3 DNA is TGTGCCAGCAGTGATCATCATCGCCGCGGGGGCGGAGGGGGCTACACCTTC. It codes for CASSDHHRRGGGGGYTF.

V is TRBV6-2 or TRBV6-3 and J is TRBJ2-1; 8 bases align to TRBD1. The J segment lost 6 bases and the V segment lost 7 bases, leaving 17 bases of the junction unmatched. Germline lookup yields CDR1 MNHEY and CDR2 SVGEGT. The CDR3 spans 17 residues. The CDR3 DNA reads TGTGCCAGCACCCCCTTCCCGGACAGGGTGATCATCAATGAGCAGTTCTTC. Protein product: CASTPFPDRVIINEQFF.

The chain couples TRBV6-1 to TRBJ1-5; 7 nucleotides align to TRBD1. V gave up 0 bases and J gave up 6 bases; unmatched junction bases: 8. The germline V gene has CDR1 MNHNS and CDR2 SASEGT. The CDR3 loop spans 16 amino acids. DNA for the CDR3: TGTGCCAGCAGTGAAGCGCGGGAGGGGGCCGGTCAGCCCCAGCATTTT. Translated: CASSEAREGAGQPQHF.

The CDR3 coding sequence is TGTGCCAGCAGCGAGGGGGGGGGCACAGATACGCAGTATTTT. Translating it yields CASSEGGGTDTQYF. The chain couples TRBV3-1 (or the pseudogene TRBV3-2) to TRBJ2-3, with D tentatively TRBD2 (7 bases). The CDR3 extends over 14 amino acids. Germline assignment: CDR1 LGHDT and CDR2 YNNKEL (reference sequence). Trimming removed 5 bases from V and 1 base from J, with 10 bases in between.

This rearrangement joins TRBV4-3 to TRBJ1-5, with 11 bases identical to TRBD1. CDR1 is LGHNA, CDR2 YSLEER, per germline. CDR3 size: 17 residues. Losses at the gene ends were 4 bases for V and 2 bases for J; bases not matched to a gene: 7. The chain's CDR3 is CASSPGTGGSGNQPQHF. CDR3 bases: TGCGCCAGCAGCCCCGGGACAGGGGGAAGTGGCAATCAGCCCCAGCATTTT.

CDR3 amino acids: CASSRRQVLNTEAFF. DNA for the CDR3: TGTGCCAGCTCTCGACGACAGGTTCTGAACACTGAAGCTTTCTTT. The rearrangement joins TRBV18 to TRBJ1-1; D might be TRBD1 (6 bases). The V and J ends lost 6 bases and 0 bases respectively, with 14 bases between them. Germline CDR1 is KGHSH and CDR2 is LQKENI. CDR3 length: 15 amino acids.

The J gene is TRBJ1-4, the V gene TRBV20-1; D is perhaps TRBD1 (6 bases). CDR3 length: 15 residues. The ends were cut back, 3 bases at V and 8 bases at J, with 19 bases in the middle. Germline lookup yields CDR1 DFQATT and CDR2 SNEGSKA (reference sequence). CDR3 nucleotides: TGCAGTGCTAGTGGGGGGGCAGGGGTCGAAGAAAAACTGTTTTTT. This codes for CSASGGAGVEEKLFF.

The V and J genes are TRBV6-2 or TRBV6-3 and TRBJ2-3; 11 nucleotides match TRBD2. In germline, CDR1 is MNHEY, CDR2 SVGEGT. V gave up 4 bases and J gave up 3 bases; unmatched junction bases: 9. This CDR3 contains 17 residues. CDR3 loop: CASSFLSGRAGTDTQYF. The CDR3 nucleotides are TGTGCCAGCAGTTTCCTTAGCGGGAGGGCCGGTACAGATACGCAGTATTTT.

The chain carries TRBV2 and TRBJ1-6; D is ambiguous. The CDR3 length is 13 residues. Germline values: CDR1 SNHLY, CDR2 FYNNEI. Trimming pared 4 bases from V and 6 bases from J, leaving 7 bases between. The CDR3 DNA reads TGTGCCAGCAGTGCGGGGATTAATTCACCCCTCCACTTT. Protein product: CASSAGINSPLHF.

The V gene is TRBV19, the J gene TRBJ1-1; a possible D gene is TRBD1 (6 bases). This CDR3 contains 14 residues. Trimming shortened V by 5 bases and J by 3 bases, and 13 bases separated the two germline ends. CDR1 and CDR2 from the germline V gene are LNHDA and SQIVND (reference sequence). This CDR3 is CASSPRGADTEAFF. CDR3 nucleotides: TGTGCCAGTAGTCCCCGGGGGGCGGACACTGAAGCTTTCTTT.

This clone was picked up one time. V is TRBV18 and J is TRBJ2-7; 8 bases agree with TRBD1. The junction had 6 bases not matched to a gene; V was cut back by 3 bases and J by 2 bases. This CDR3 contains 15 residues. CDR1 and CDR2 (germline): KGHSH, LQKENI. CDR3 residues: CASSPIRGRTYEQYF. CDR3 in DNA: TGTGCCAGCTCACCCATCAGGGGGCGGACCTACGAGCAGTACTTC.

The rearrangement joins TRBV5-1 to TRBJ1-5; D is unresolved. V lost 0 bases, J lost 1 base, and 8 bases lay in between. Germline CDR1 reads SGHRS; CDR2 reads YFSETQ. This CDR3 spans 15 amino acids. CDR3 sequence reads: CASSLEGFSNQPQHF. The CDR3 DNA reads TGCGCCAGCAGCTTGGAAGGGTTCAGCAATCAGCCCCAGCATTTT.

The chain has TRBV4-3 and TRBJ1-2; D uncertain. Germline CDR1 reads LGHNA; CDR2 reads YSLEER. The CDR3 spans 16 residues. The V end was cut by 4 bases, the J end by 2 bases, with 17 bases between. The DNA for the CDR3 is TGCGCCAGCAGCCTCCAACCCCTCGGGGAAAACTATGGCTACACCTTC. Amino acid sequence: CASSLQPLGENYGYTF.

The rearrangement joins TRBV11-2 to TRBJ2-1; D unresolved. The CDR3 has 15 residues. V was shortened by 0 bases and J by 4 bases, with 10 bases between the two germline ends. Germline assignment: CDR1 SGHAT and CDR2 FQNNGV. The CDR3 DNA follows: TGTGCCAGCAGCTTAGAACGAAACCCTTACAATGAGCAGTTCTTC. The encoded protein is CASSLERNPYNEQFF.

This sequence joins TRBV2 and TRBJ2-3, with D perhaps TRBD2 (5 bases). The germline gives CDR1 SNHLY, CDR2 FYNNEI. The CDR3 extends over 11 amino acids. V lost 6 bases, J lost 8 bases, and 9 bases lay in between. This chain's CDR3 is CASREEVTQYF. CDR3 nucleotides: TGTGCCAGCAGGGAGGAGGTTACGCAGTATTTT.

The chain has TRBV2 and TRBJ1-4, with D maybe TRBD1 (6 bases). The CDR3 is 14 residues long. V was cut by 2 bases and J by 8 bases, with 12 bases left in between. Germline CDR1 and CDR2: SNHLY and FYNNEI. The CDR3 spells CASSERGGEEKLFF. As DNA, the CDR3 is TGTGCCAGCAGTGAAAGGGGGGGCGAAGAAAAACTGTTTTTT.

This clone came up once. As DNA, the CDR3 is TGTGCCAGCAGTAATGTAGCCCAAGAGACCCAGTACTTC. Amino acid sequence: CASSNVAQETQYF. V gene TRBV6-5 combines with J gene TRBJ2-5; D ambiguous. Trimming cost V 5 bases and J 1 base, with 8 bases left between them. CDR1 and CDR2 from the germline V gene are MNHEY and SVGAGI. This CDR3 comprises 13 residues.

The V and J genes are TRBV19 and TRBJ2-7; perhaps TRBD1 as D (6 bases). CDR1 LNHDA and CDR2 SQIVND come from the germline V gene (reference sequence). V lost 1 base, J lost 3 bases, and 13 bases lay in between. This CDR3 spans 15 amino acids. CDR3 region: CASSIAYRVVYEQYF. The CDR3 nucleotides read TGTGCCAGTAGTATAGCCTACAGGGTTGTCTACGAGCAGTACTTC.

This sequence joins TRBV12-3 or TRBV12-4 and TRBJ1-1; no clear D. This CDR3 contains 12 residues. V lost 2 bases and J lost 6, with 7 bases in between. CDR3 nucleotides: TGTGCCAGCAGTTTAAGGATCCCTGAAGCTTTCTTT. Its protein is CASSLRIPEAFF.

This chain connects TRBV6-5 to TRBJ2-7, with D perhaps TRBD2 (6 bases). This CDR3 spans 13 amino acids. V lost 0 bases, J lost 6 bases, and 9 bases lay in between. Germline CDR1 MNHEY, CDR2 SVGAGI. CDR3 protein: CASSYSGRPEQYF. In DNA form, the CDR3 reads TGTGCCAGCAGTTACTCGGGGAGGCCCGAGCAGTACTTC.